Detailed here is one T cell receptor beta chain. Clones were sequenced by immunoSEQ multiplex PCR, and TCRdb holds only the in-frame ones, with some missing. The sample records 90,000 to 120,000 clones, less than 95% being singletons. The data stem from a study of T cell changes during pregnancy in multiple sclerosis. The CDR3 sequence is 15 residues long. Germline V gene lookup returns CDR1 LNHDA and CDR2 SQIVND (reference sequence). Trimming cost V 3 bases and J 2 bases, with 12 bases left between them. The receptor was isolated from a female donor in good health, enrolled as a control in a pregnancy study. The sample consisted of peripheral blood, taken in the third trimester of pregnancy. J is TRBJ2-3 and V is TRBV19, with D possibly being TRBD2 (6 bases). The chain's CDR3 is CASSMASGPTDTQYF. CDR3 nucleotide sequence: TGTGCCAGTAGTATGGCAAGCGGGCCCACAGATACGCAGTATTTT. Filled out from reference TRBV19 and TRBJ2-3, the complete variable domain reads DGGITQSPKYLFRKEGQNVTLSCEQNLNHDAMYWYRQDPGQGLRLIYYSQIVNDFQKGDIAEGYSVSREKKESFPLTVTSAQKNPTAFYLCASSMASGPTDTQYFGPGTRLTVL.